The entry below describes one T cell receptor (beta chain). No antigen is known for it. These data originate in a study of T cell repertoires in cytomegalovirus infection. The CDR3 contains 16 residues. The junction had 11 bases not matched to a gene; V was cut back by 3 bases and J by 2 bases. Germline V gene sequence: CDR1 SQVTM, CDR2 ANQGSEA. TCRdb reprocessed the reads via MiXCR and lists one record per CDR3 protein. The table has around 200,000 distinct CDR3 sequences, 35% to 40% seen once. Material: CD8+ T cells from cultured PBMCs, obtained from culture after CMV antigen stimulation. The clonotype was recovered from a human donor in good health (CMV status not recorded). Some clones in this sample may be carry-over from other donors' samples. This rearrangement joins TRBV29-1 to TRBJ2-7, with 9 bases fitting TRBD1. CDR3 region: CSVDGVKQGAAYEQYF. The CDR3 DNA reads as TGCAGCGTTGACGGGGTCAAACAGGGGGCCGCCTACGAGCAGTACTTC.